The 20 T cell receptor beta chains reported below all come from one sample, sequenced in a study of beta chain features in type 1 diabetes. Sequenced material consisted of expressed TCRB transcripts (all of the isolated RNA was reverse transcribed). Method: immunoSEQ multiplex PCR; TCRdb's copy keeps in-frame clones and lacks some. Here the sample spans about 140,000 clones, 6.9% being singletons. The sample was central memory CD4+ T cells from blood. These receptors all come from a woman aged 30 to 39 in good health.

The genes are TRBV4-3 and TRBJ2-7; 8 bases match TRBD1. The CDR3 runs to 16 residues. Trimming cost V 4 bases and J 1 base; bases outside gene matches: 9. CDR1 LGHNA and CDR2 YSLEER come from the germline V gene. The CDR3: CASSLGHRDRSYEQYF. CDR3 coding DNA: TGCGCCAGCAGCCTGGGCCACCGGGACAGGTCCTACGAGCAGTACTTC.

The chain has TRBV7-4 and TRBJ2-3; 8 bases match TRBD1. V was pared by 5 bases and J by 6 bases, with 10 bases of the junction left unmatched. The CDR3 runs to 15 residues. Germline assignment: CDR1 SGHVT and CDR2 SQSDAQ. Here the CDR3 reads CASSGSRGRRDTQYF. DNA for the CDR3: TGTGCCAGCAGCGGATCCAGGGGGCGGCGGGATACGCAGTATTTT.

In this sample, this clone turned up a few times. V gene TRBV7-2 combines with J gene TRBJ2-7; TRBD2 matches at 8 bases. With V trimmed by 5 bases and J by 2 bases, 11 bases remained unmatched. This CDR3 contains 16 residues. Germline CDR1 and CDR2: SGHTA and FQGNSA. CDR3 region: CASSPRLAWRTYEQYF. The CDR3 DNA reads TGTGCCAGCAGCCCCCGACTAGCGTGGAGGACCTACGAGCAGTACTTC.

This sequence joins TRBV10-3 and TRBJ1-5, with D possibly matching TRBD1 (5 bases). CDR1 ENHRY and CDR2 SYGVKD come from the germline V gene. This CDR3 spans 15 amino acids. The V end was cut by 6 bases, the J end by 6 bases, with 18 bases between. The CDR3 sequence is CAISPQSGGGQPQHF. The DNA for the CDR3 is TGTGCCATCAGCCCCCAATCCGGGGGAGGTCAGCCCCAGCATTTT.

Comments on this clone: Sequence at one end of the junction differs from germline and may be a read error. The J gene is TRBJ2-7, the V gene TRBV11-3; TRBD1 matches at 7 bases. The CDR3 runs to 12 residues. Germline CDR1 and CDR2: SGHNT and YENEEA. The CDR3 DNA is TGTGCCAGCAGCCCACGACAGGGCCATCTGGTATTC. It specifies CASSPRQGHLVF.

This clone was picked up a small number of times. The rearrangement uses TRBV4-3 and TRBJ1-3; maybe TRBD1 (5 bases). The CDR3 is 13 amino acids. V gave up 2 bases and J gave up 10 bases, with 12 bases separating them. CDR1 is LGHNA, CDR2 YSLEER, per germline. CDR3 DNA sequence: TGCGCCAGCAGCCAAAGATGGGGGGAAACCATATATTTT. Amino acid sequence: CASSQRWGETIYF.

This clone occurred a few times. This chain uses TRBV5-5 with TRBJ2-5; D may be TRBD2 (5 bases). Germline assignment: CDR1 SGHKS and CDR2 YYEKEE (reference sequence). The CDR3 extends over 13 amino acids. Trimming shortened V by 0 bases and J by 5 bases, and 8 bases separated the two germline ends. The CDR3 loop is CASSLDSVETQYF. CDR3 in DNA: TGTGCCAGCAGCTTGGATAGCGTCGAGACCCAGTACTTC.

This clone was counted between two and nine times. The V call is TRBV5-1, the J call TRBJ2-5; TRBD1 matches 7 bases. The germline CDR1 and CDR2 sequences are SGHRS and YFSETQ. J gave up 1 base and V 6 bases, and 6 bases lay outside the gene matches. The CDR3 has 14 amino acids. CDR3 nucleotides: TGCGCCAGCATGAGACAGGGCTCCCAAGAGACCCAGTACTTC. As protein: CASMRQGSQETQYF.

This clone was picked up a small number of times. The genes are TRBV29-1 and TRBJ2-1; 7 nucleotides match TRBD2. The length of the CDR3 is 15 residues. Germline-derived CDR1 and CDR2 are SQVTM and ANQGSEA. Trimming removed 4 bases from V and 1 base from J; junction bases left unmatched: 7. The CDR3 DNA reads TGCAGCGTTGTTGGGGGGGAGTCTTCCTACAATGAGCAGTTCTTC. Amino acid sequence: CSVVGGESSYNEQFF.

The chain links TRBV5-1 to TRBJ2-7; 11 bases align to TRBD2. CDR3 length equals 15 residues. The germline gives CDR1 SGHRS, CDR2 YFSETQ. V shed 5 bases and J 3 bases; nucleotides not matched to a gene: 7. The CDR3 spells CASRSRLAGNYEQYF. DNA of the CDR3: TGCGCCAGCAGATCCAGACTAGCGGGAAACTACGAGCAGTACTTC. Full variable domain (outside the CDR3, taken from reference TRBV5-1 and TRBJ2-7): KAGVTQTPRYLIKTRGQQVTLSCSPISGHRSVSWYQQTPGQGLQFLFEYFSETQRNKGNFPGRFSGRQFSNSRSEMNVSTLELGDSALYLCASRSRLAGNYEQYFGPGTRLTVT.

This clone was counted at least ten times. The J gene is TRBJ2-4, the V gene TRBV30; no clear D. The CDR3 is 14 amino acids. The ends were cut back, 4 bases at V and 1 base at J, with 11 bases in the middle. Germline V gene lookup returns CDR1 GTSNPN and CDR2 SVGIG (reference sequence). The CDR3 here is CAWNSFRAKNIQYF. CDR3 DNA: TGTGCCTGGAACTCGTTCCGGGCCAAAAACATTCAGTACTTC.

This clone was counted many times. The chain employs TRBV7-8 and TRBJ2-5, with 7 nucleotides matching TRBD1. V lost 3 bases to trimming and J lost 5 bases; unmatched junction nucleotides: 6. CDR1 is SGHVS, CDR2 FQNEAQ, per germline. The CDR3 totals 14 residues. The DNA for the CDR3 is TGTGCCAGCAGCTTGAACAGGGGAGCGGAGACCCAGTACTTC. Its translation is CASSLNRGAETQYF.

At least ten counts were recorded for this clone. The chain links TRBV9 to TRBJ1-1; 9 positions agree with TRBD1. The germline CDR1 and CDR2 sequences are SGDLS and YYNGEE. The trim removed 0 bases at V and 1 base at J, leaving 13 bases unmatched. This CDR3 is built from 19 residues. CDR3 amino acids: CASSVATDRGKTGNTEAFF. The CDR3 nucleotides are TGTGCCAGCAGCGTAGCTACGGACAGGGGAAAGACAGGGAACACTGAAGCTTTCTTT.

The V and J genes are TRBV28 and TRBJ2-7; D call uncertain. V lost 6 bases and J lost 0, with 15 bases in between. The CDR3 consists of 15 residues. From germline, CDR1 is MDHEN and CDR2 SYDVKM. CDR3 coding DNA: TGTGCCAGCAGATTCGGTTCCGGTTTCTCCTACGAGCAGTACTTC. This sequence encodes CASRFGSGFSYEQYF.

The V call is TRBV30, the J call TRBJ2-7; D gene ambiguous. The germline CDR1 and CDR2 sequences are GTSNPN and SVGIG (reference sequence). V lost 4 bases and J lost 2, with 18 bases in between. CDR3 length equals 15 residues. The CDR3 DNA reads as TGTGCCTGGAACACAATCCCTGGCCCTCCCTACGAGCAGTACTTC. The encoded protein is CAWNTIPGPPYEQYF.

This clone has just a few counts. The CDR3 loop is CASSRGQGVEQYF. The CDR3, as DNA: TGTGCCAGCAGTAGGGGACAGGGGGTCGAGCAGTACTTC. V and J are TRBV25-1 and TRBJ2-7; 11 positions agree with TRBD1. With 5 bases clipped from V and 6 bases from J, the junction kept 3 bases outside the gene matches. Germline V CDR1 and CDR2: MGHDK, SYGVNS. The CDR3 has 13 residues.

V is TRBV5-6 and J is TRBJ2-1; possibly TRBD1 for D (5 bases). Germline V gene sequence: CDR1 SGHDT, CDR2 YYEEEE. This CDR3 is built from 15 residues. Trimming took off 4 bases at V and 0 bases at J, with 11 bases between the two ends. The CDR3 loop reads CASSRTGYSYNEQFF. The CDR3 nucleotides read TGTGCCAGCAGCCGAACAGGATACTCCTACAATGAGCAGTTCTTC.

This chain links TRBV6-6 with TRBJ2-4; TRBD2 aligns across 7 bases. V shed 7 bases and J 2 bases; nucleotides not matched to a gene: 8. Germline CDR1 reads MNHNY; CDR2 reads SVGAGI (reference sequence). This CDR3 has 15 amino acids. The CDR3 DNA reads as TGTGCCAGCATGAGCGGGACCGTAACCAAAAACATTCAGTACTTC. It encodes CASMSGTVTKNIQYF.

This clone was detected a few times. The chain uses TRBV7-6 and TRBJ2-5; TRBD1 matches at 7 bases. The end of the DNA is better explained by TRBJ2-7, so the J call may be wrong. Germline loops: CDR1 SGHVS, CDR2 FNYEAQ. The CDR3 covers 13 residues. In DNA, the CDR3 is TGTGCCAGCAGCTCCGGCAGGGGGTACGAGCAGTACTTC. Translating it yields CASSSGRGYEQYF.

The V call is TRBV27, the J call TRBJ2-7; D may be TRBD2 (6 bases). CDR1 MNHEY and CDR2 SMNVEV come from the germline V gene (reference sequence). This CDR3 contains 14 residues. Trimming took off 7 bases at V and 2 bases at J, with 15 bases between the two ends. The CDR3 loop reads CASKRVPTAYEQYF. In DNA form, the CDR3 reads TGTGCCAGCAAGCGGGTACCCACAGCCTACGAGCAGTACTTC.